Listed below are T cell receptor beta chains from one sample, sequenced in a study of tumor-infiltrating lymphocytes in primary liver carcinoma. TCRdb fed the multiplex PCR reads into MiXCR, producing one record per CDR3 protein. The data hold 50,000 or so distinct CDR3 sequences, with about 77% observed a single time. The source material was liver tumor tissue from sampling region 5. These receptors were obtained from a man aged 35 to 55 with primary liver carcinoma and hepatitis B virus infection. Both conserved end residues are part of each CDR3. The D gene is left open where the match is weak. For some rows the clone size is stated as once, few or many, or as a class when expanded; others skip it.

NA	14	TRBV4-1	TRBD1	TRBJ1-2	TGCGCCAGCAGCCAAGGGGACAGGAACTATGGCTACATCTTC	CASSQGDRNYGYIF
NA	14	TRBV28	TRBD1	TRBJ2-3	TGTGCCAGCAGTTTAAAAACAGGGGTAGATGCGCAGTATTTT	CASSLKTGVDAQYF
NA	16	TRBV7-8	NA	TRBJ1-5	TGTGCCAGCAGCTTGGCGGGGCCCGAGATCCATCAGCCCCAGCATTTT	CASSLAGPEIHQPQHF
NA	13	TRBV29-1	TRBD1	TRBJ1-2	TGCAGCGTCCTATCAGGGGGTGCCTATGGTTACACCTTC	CSVLSGGAYGYTF
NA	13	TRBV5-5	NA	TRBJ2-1	TGTGCCAGCAGTTACCGAACGGGCAATGGGCAGTTCTTC	CASSYRTGNGQFF
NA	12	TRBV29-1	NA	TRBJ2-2	TGCAGCCTTTCAACGAGTACCGGGGAGCTGTTTTTT	CSLSTSTGELFF
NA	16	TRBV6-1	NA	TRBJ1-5	TGTGCCAGCAGCCCCCACCCTCGACGGCTCAATCCGCCCCAGCACTTT	CASSPHPRRLNPPQHF
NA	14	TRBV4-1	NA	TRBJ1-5	TGCGCCAGCTGCCAAGGTCGGAGCACCCAGCCCCAGCATTTT	CASCQGRSTQPQHF
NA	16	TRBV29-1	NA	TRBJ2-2	TGCAGCGTTGTAAACCCTCTGGGGACCAATACCGGGGAGCTGTTTTTT	CSVVNPLGTNTGELFF
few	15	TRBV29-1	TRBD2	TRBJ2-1	TGCATCGTTGAAACCGGGACTAGCGGATACGATGAGCAGTTCTTC	CIVETGTSGYDEQFF
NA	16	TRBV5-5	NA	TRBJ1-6	TGTGCCACCAGCTTGTTGGTGCGGGGGGATAATTCACCCCTCCACTTT	CATSLLVRGDNSPLHF
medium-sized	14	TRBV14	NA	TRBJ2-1	TGTGCCAGCAGCCAAAATCTCGACACCAGTGAGCAGTTCTTC	CASSQNLDTSEQFF
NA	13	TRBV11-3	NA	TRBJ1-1	TGTGCCAGTAGTACAGGTTTGAACACTGAAGTTTTCTTT	CASSTGLNTEVFF
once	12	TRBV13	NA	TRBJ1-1	TGTGCCAGCAGCACCAGGGATGGTGGAGTTTTCTTT	CASSTRDGGVFF
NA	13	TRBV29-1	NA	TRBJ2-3	TGCAGCGTCCAGACGGGGGGCGGAAATACGCTGTATTTT	CSVQTGGGNTLYF
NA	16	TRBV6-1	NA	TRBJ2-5	TGTGCCAACAGTGAACCACCACGGGGCAGTCAAGAGACCCAATACTTC	CANSEPPRGSQETQYF
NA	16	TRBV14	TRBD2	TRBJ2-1	TGTGCCGGCAGTGCCGTAGCGGGATGGGTAAGCAATAAGCAGTTCTTC	CAGSAVAGWVSNKQFF
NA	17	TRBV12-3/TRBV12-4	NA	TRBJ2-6	TGTGCTAGCAGTCCCCGTATAGGGGACTCTGGGACCAACGTCCTGACTTTC	CASSPRIGDSGTNVLTF
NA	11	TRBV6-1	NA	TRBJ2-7	TGTGCCAGCAATGAAACGGGGGAGCAGTACTTC	CASNETGEQYF
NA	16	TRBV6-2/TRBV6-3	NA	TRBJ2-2	TGTGCCAGCAGTTACTCTGCGGGAACGAACACCGGGGAGCTGGTATTT	CASSYSAGTNTGELVF
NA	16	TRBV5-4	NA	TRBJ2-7	TGTGCCAGCAGCTCCACTGCGGGTAGCTCCTACAATGAGCAGTACTTC	CASSSTAGSSYNEQYF
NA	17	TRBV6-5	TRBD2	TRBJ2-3	TGTGCCAGCAGTTCATTCCCCCTAAGCGGGGGGACATATACGCAGTACTTT	CASSSFPLSGGTYTQYF
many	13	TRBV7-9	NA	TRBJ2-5	TGTGCCAGCGAGAGGGCCAGGCGGGAGACCCAGTACTTC	CASERARRETQYF
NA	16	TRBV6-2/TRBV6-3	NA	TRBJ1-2	TGTGCCAGTAGTTACCCCGACGTGGGCTCCGGAGGTGGCTACGCCTTC	CASSYPDVGSGGGYAF
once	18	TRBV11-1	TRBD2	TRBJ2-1	TGTGCCAGCAGCTTAAGATCCCTAGCGGAAGGATCCTATAATGAGCTGTTCTTC	CASSLRSLAEGSYNELFF
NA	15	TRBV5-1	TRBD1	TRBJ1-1	TGCGCCACGAGTTTGCAGACAGGGATGAACACTGAAGCTTTCTTT	CATSLQTGMNTEAFF
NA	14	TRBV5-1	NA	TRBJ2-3	TGCGCCAGCAGGTTGGGATGCAACACAGATACGCAGTATTTT	CASRLGCNTDTQYF
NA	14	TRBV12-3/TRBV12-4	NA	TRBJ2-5	TGTGCCAGCAGTTCCTTTAGGGACGAAGAGACCCAGTACTTC	CASSSFRDEETQYF
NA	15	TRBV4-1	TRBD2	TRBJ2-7	TGCGCCGGCAGCCCTCTTAGCGGGATTCACAATGAGCAGTACTTC	CAGSPLSGIHNEQYF
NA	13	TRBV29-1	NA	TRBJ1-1	TGCAGCACTCAGAGCTGGAAGAACACTGAAGCTTTCTTT	CSTQSWKNTEAFF
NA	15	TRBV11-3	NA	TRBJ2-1	TGTGCCCGCAGCTTAAGACTGAGCTCCTACATTGAGCAGTTCTTC	CARSLRLSSYIEQFF
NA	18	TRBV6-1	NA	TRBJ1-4	TGTGCCAGCAGTGAGCTACCATCGAACAAGGTAACAAATGAAAAACTGTTTTTT	CASSELPSNKVTNEKLFF
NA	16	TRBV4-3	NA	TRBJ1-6	TGCGCCAGCAGCCAACCACAAACCGTCGATAATTCACCCCCCCACTTC	CASSQPQTVDNSPPHF
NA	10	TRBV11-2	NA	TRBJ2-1	TGTGCCAGCAGCTTTGAGGAGCAGTTCTTC	CASSFEEQFF
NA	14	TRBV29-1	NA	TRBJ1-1	TGCAGCGTCTACAAGAGGGCAAGCTCTGCTGAAGCTTTCTTT	CSVYKRASSAEAFF
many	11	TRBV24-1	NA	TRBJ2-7	TGTGCCACCAGTGACGGGGTAATGCAGTACTTC	CATSDGVMQYF
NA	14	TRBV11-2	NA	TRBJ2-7	TGTGCCAGCAGCCCGCCAAACGAAACTCAGCGGACTTACTTC	CASSPPNETQRTYF
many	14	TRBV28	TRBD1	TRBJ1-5	TGTGCCAGCAGGCCAGGGGGTAGCAATCAGCCCCAGCATTTT	CASRPGGSNQPQHF
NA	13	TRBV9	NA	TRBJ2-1	TGTGCCAGCAGCCCAGGCGCGGAAGATGAGCAGTTCTTC	CASSPGAEDEQFF
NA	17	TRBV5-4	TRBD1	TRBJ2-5	TGTACCAGCAGCTTGGTCCCGGGACAGGGCGGGACCGAGACCCAGTACTTC	CTSSLVPGQGGTETQYF
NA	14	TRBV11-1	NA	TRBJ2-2	TGTGCGAGCAGTTTATGGGCAAACACCCGGGAGCTGTTTTTT	CASSLWANTRELFF
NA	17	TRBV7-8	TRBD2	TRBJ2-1	TGTACCAGCAGCTTCTTGGCGGGAGGGCCGGTTTCCAATGAGCAGTTCTTC	CTSSFLAGGPVSNEQFF
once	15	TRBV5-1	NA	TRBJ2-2	TGCGCCAGCAGGCACGACAGTGCAACGGGCGGGGAGCTGTTTTTT	CASRHDSATGGELFF
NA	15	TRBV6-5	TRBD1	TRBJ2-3	TGCGTCAGCAGAGAACAGGGGTGGGGGACAGATACGCAGTATTTT	CVSREQGWGTDTQYF